The entry below describes one T cell receptor (beta chain). The sample is drawn from a study of T cell repertoires in cytomegalovirus infection. The germline CDR1 and CDR2 sequences are MNHGY and SAAAGT. The CDR3 has 16 amino acids. V was pared by 9 bases and J by 0 bases, with 11 bases of the junction left unmatched. Via MiXCR, TCRdb re-called the reads, giving one row per CDR3 protein. The sample has fewer than 550,000 distinct CDR3 sequences, about a third seen once. Sequences were obtained from PBMCs. V gene TRBV6-8 combines with J gene TRBJ2-3; 8 bases line up with TRBD2. This sequence originates from a human donor in good health (CMV status not recorded). Some clones in this sample may be carry-over from other donors' samples. The CDR3 protein is CASTVAGFPSTDTQYF. The DNA of the CDR3 is TGTGCCAGTACGGTAGCGGGGTTCCCTAGCACAGATACGCAGTATTTT.